A selection of T cell receptor beta chains follows, all from one sample in a study of T cell clonotyping in hematopoietic cell transplantation. Sequencing used immunoSEQ multiplex PCR; TCRdb keeps in-frame clones, though not all of them. The data hold over 15,000 clones, with approximately 91% observed a single time. Specimen: peripheral blood mononuclear cells. Receptors originate from a man between 35 and 55 years old in good health. Some clones in this sample may be carry-over from other donors' samples. Both conserved end residues are part of each CDR3. The order of the fields is D gene, V gene, J gene, clone size, CDR3 DNA, CDR3 protein. D genes are given only for firm matches. Rows give clone size only sometimes, using once, few, many, or a class for an expanded clone.

-	TRBV19	TRBJ2-7	-	TGTGCCAGTAGTATCCCAGGGACAACGGGCGAGCAGTACTTC	CASSIPGTTGEQYF
TRBD2	TRBV25-1	TRBJ2-1	-	TGTGCCAGCAGTGAATCACTCGGACTAGCGGGAGGGAAGTTCTTC	CASSESLGLAGGKFF
-	TRBV27	TRBJ2-7	-	TGTGCCGCCGGAGGGGCATACGAGCAGTACTTC	CAAGGAYEQYF
TRBD1	TRBV4-1	TRBJ1-2	once	TGCGCCAGCAGCCAAGATCCCCAACCGGGACAGGCTGGCTACACCTTC	CASSQDPQPGQAGYTF
-	TRBV4-3	TRBJ1-3	-	TGCGCCAGCAGCCAAGATTTAGGGAGGATGACCGACAATTTAAGCTCTGGAAACACCATATATTTT	CASSQDLGRMTDNLSSGNTIYF
-	TRBV27	TRBJ2-1	-	TGTGCCAGCAGTTTAACCCGGGCGGGTAGAAATGAGCAGTTCTTC	CASSLTRAGRNEQFF
-	TRBV29-1	TRBJ2-2	-	TGCAGCGTCGAAGGACAGACGAACACCGGGGAGCTGTTTTTT	CSVEGQTNTGELFF
TRBD1	TRBV5-4	TRBJ1-6	-	TGTGCCAGCAGCTGGCGGGACAGAGATAATTCACCCCTCCACTTT	CASSWRDRDNSPLHF
-	TRBV5-6	TRBJ1-1	few	TGTGCCAGCAGCTTGAGGGGGACTGAAGCTTTCTTT	CASSLRGTEAFF
TRBD1	TRBV5-1	TRBJ1-5	-	TGCGCCAGCTCGGCACAGGGGGCGAGCAATCAGCCCCAGCATTTT	CASSAQGASNQPQHF
-	TRBV29-1	TRBJ2-7	-	TGCAGCGTTTGTCGAAGCGAGCAGTACTTC	CSVCRSEQYF
-	TRBV20-1	TRBJ1-2	-	TGCAGTGACCAGGACAGCTATGGCTACACCTTC	CSDQDSYGYTF
TRBD2	TRBV19	TRBJ2-5	-	TGTGCCAGTAGTTCGCAGACTAGCGGGAGGGAGACCCAGTACTTC	CASSSQTSGRETQYF
-	TRBV30	TRBJ1-3	-	TGTGCCTGGAGTGGAGATGAGTTGTCCGCCATATATTTT	CAWSGDELSAIYF
TRBD2	TRBV29-1	TRBJ2-5	-	TGCAGCGTTGGTCTAGCGGGATTTTGGGAGACCCAGTACTTC	CSVGLAGFWETQYF
TRBD2	TRBV19	TRBJ2-5	-	TGTGCCAGTAGTAGACGGCGGGAGGGCCAAGAGACCCAGTACTTC	CASSRRREGQETQYF
-	TRBV27	TRBJ2-7	-	TGTGCCAGCAGTCTGGGGAGCGAGTACGAGCAGTACTTC	CASSLGSEYEQYF
-	TRBV29-1	TRBJ1-3	-	TGCAGCGTTGTCCCACTCTCTGGAAACACCATATATTTT	CSVVPLSGNTIYF
TRBD1	TRBV30	TRBJ2-7	-	TGTGCCTGGACCCCTGGGACAGGCAGCTACGAGCAGTACTTC	CAWTPGTGSYEQYF
-	TRBV19	TRBJ2-2	-	TGTGCCAGTAGTATAGATAGCAGGGACACCGGGGAGCTGTTTTTT	CASSIDSRDTGELFF
-	TRBV5-1	TRBJ1-2	-	TGCGCCAGCAGCTTAGAGGCAGGACCGCAGGGGAGGTACACCTTC	CASSLEAGPQGRYTF
-	TRBV18	TRBJ2-5	few	TGTGCCAGCTCACCACGAGGGGAAGAGACCCAGTACTTC	CASSPRGEETQYF
TRBD1	TRBV7-2	TRBJ1-1	-	TGTGCCAGCAGCACCGGACAGGGGATGAGGGCTTTCTTT	CASSTGQGMRAFF
TRBD1	TRBV30	TRBJ2-7	-	TGTGCCTGGAGTCCGGGACAGGGGTTCGAGCAGTACTTC	CAWSPGQGFEQYF
TRBD1	TRBV27	TRBJ2-4	-	TGTGCCAGCAGTTTAAAAGGGGGCTCGGTAGCCAAAAACATTCAGTACTTC	CASSLKGGSVAKNIQYF
-	TRBV7-9	TRBJ1-6	-	TGTGCCAGCAGCTTACTGAGCTCACCCCTCCACTTT	CASSLLSSPLHF
TRBD1	TRBV6-6	TRBJ1-4	-	TGTGCCAGCAGTCTCCGGGACAGTGAAAAACTGTTTTTT	CASSLRDSEKLFF
TRBD2	TRBV7-2	TRBJ2-1	-	TGTGCCAGCAGCTTAACGAGTCTAGCGGGAGGGCATGAGCAGTTCTTC	CASSLTSLAGGHEQFF
-	TRBV5-1	TRBJ1-1	-	TGCGCCAGCAGCTTGCAATCGACAGGGAACACTGAAGCTTTCTTT	CASSLQSTGNTEAFF
-	TRBV10-1	TRBJ2-3	-	TGCGCCAGCAGTGAGTCAAGGACAGATACGCAGTATTTT	CASSESRTDTQYF
-	TRBV9	TRBJ1-3	-	TGTGCCAGCAGCGAGGGGGGGTATTCTGGGGACACCATATATTTT	CASSEGGYSGDTIYF
TRBD2	TRBV5-4	TRBJ2-1	-	TGTGCCAGCAGCACTATTAGCGGGGGGCGTTACAATGAGCAGTTCTTC	CASSTISGGRYNEQFF
-	TRBV19	TRBJ1-5	-	TGTGCCAGTAGCCTAAGCGGGAGCAATCAGCCCCAGCATTTT	CASSLSGSNQPQHF
-	TRBV2	TRBJ1-3	-	TGTGCCAGCATTCGTGAGGCCCTCAACTCTGGAAACACCATATATTTT	CASIREALNSGNTIYF
-	TRBV2	TRBJ1-5	once	TGTGCCAGCAGCTGGACTGATAGCAATCAGCCCCAGCATTTT	CASSWTDSNQPQHF
-	TRBV6-5	TRBJ2-7	few	TGTGCCAGCAGTCGATCTGAGATCTCCTACGAGCAGTACTTC	CASSRSEISYEQYF
TRBD2	TRBV27	TRBJ2-3	-	TGTGCCAGCAGTTTCCTCTTGGCTAGCGGGAGCACAGATACGCAGTATTTT	CASSFLLASGSTDTQYF
-	TRBV29-1	TRBJ2-3	few	TGCAGCGTTGCCGGTTCAGCATTCACAGATACGCAGTATTTT	CSVAGSAFTDTQYF
-	TRBV30	TRBJ2-2	-	TGTGCCTGGGGTAGCTCCACCGGGGGACCGAACTTGAACACCGGGGAGCTGTTTTTT	CAWGSSTGGPNLNTGELFF